One and the same sample provided the 4 T cell receptor beta chains below, sequenced in a study of cytomegalovirus exposure and HLA in healthy donors. The PCR employed 60 Vbeta primers together with 13 Jbeta primers. Repertoires were generated with immunoSEQ multiplex PCR, while TCRdb's copy carries only in-frame clones and drops some. This table has 30,000 to 40,000 clones, roughly 84% appearing once. The sequencing input was PBMCs. All receptors come from a woman aged 18-29 years in good health and CMV-seronegative.

The chain couples TRBV5-5 to TRBJ2-3; D call uncertain. Germline assignment: CDR1 SGHKS and CDR2 YYEKEE (reference sequence). With 4 bases removed from V and 2 bases from J, the gap between germline ends came to 11 bases. The CDR3 length is 14 residues. The CDR3 loop reads CASSTDLATDTQYF. The CDR3 DNA reads TGTGCCAGCAGCACCGATTTGGCCACAGATACGCAGTATTTT.

The V and J genes are TRBV7-9 and TRBJ1-5; possible D gene TRBD1, 5 bases. The length of the CDR3 is 18 residues. V was cut by 0 bases and J by 0 bases, with 15 bases left in between. CDR1 is SEHNR and CDR2 is FQNEAQ in the germline V gene (reference sequence). DNA of the CDR3: TGTGCCAGCAGCTTAGCCTCAGGGACTAATCCTAGCAATCAGCCCCAGCATTTT. This sequence encodes CASSLASGTNPSNQPQHF. Together with reference TRBV7-9 and TRBJ1-5, the CDR3 gives the full variable domain: DTGVSQNPRHKITKRGQNVTFRCDPISEHNRLYWYRQTLGQGPEFLTYFQNEAQLEKSRLLSDRFSAERPKGSFSTLEIQRTEQGDSAMYLCASSLASGTNPSNQPQHFGDGTRLSIL.

The rearrangement links TRBV28 to TRBJ2-1; the match to TRBD2 covers 12 bases. Per germline, CDR1 MDHEN and CDR2 SYDVKM. The J segment lost 8 bases and the V segment lost 6 bases, leaving 11 bases of the junction unmatched. This CDR3 is 16 amino acids long. The CDR3 is CASSPRLAGDFDEQFF. CDR3 coding DNA: TGTGCCAGCAGCCCACGACTAGCGGGAGACTTCGATGAGCAGTTCTTC.

The rearrangement uses TRBV7-6 and TRBJ1-6, with 10 bases that match TRBD1. The CDR3 has 15 amino acids. With V trimmed by 5 bases and J by 9 bases, 7 bases remained unmatched. Germline V lookup: CDR1 SGHVS, CDR2 FNYEAQ. CDR3 sequence reads: CASSQDRGLISPLHF. The CDR3 bases are TGTGCCAGCAGCCAGGACAGGGGGTTAATTTCACCCCTCCACTTT.